Below, 27 T cell receptor beta chains from the same sample are listed, as sequenced in a study of shared clonotypes between healthy human individuals. The assay was immunoSEQ multiplex PCR, and TCRdb's table has in-frame clones only and misses some. The data contain more than 2 million clones, roughly 96% of them seen just once; the ten biggest clones take up 0.1% to 0.15%. Material: naive CD4+ T cells sorted from blood. The subset here: CD45RA+ positively selected. These receptors all stem from a man between 18 and 29 years old in good health.

The chain uses TRBV12-5 and TRBJ2-1, with D perhaps matching TRBD2 (5 bases). Germline V gives CDR1 LGHNT, CDR2 FRNRAP. The germline V and J ends were trimmed by 7 bases and 7 bases, with 14 bases remaining between them. The CDR3 is made up of 13 amino acids. CDR3 nucleotides: TGTGCTAGTGCTGGTTTCGGGGTTAATGAGCAGTTCTTC. This sequence encodes CASAGFGVNEQFF.

This clone was counted once. The chain links TRBV30 to TRBJ2-1, with D hard to call. Germline V gene sequence: CDR1 GTSNPN, CDR2 SVGIG (reference sequence). The CDR3 spans 13 residues. With 4 bases removed from V and 0 bases from J, the gap between germline ends came to 7 bases. The CDR3 is CAWTNLSYNEQFF. For the CDR3, the DNA is TGTGCCTGGACTAACCTCTCCTACAATGAGCAGTTCTTC. Drawing the rest from reference TRBV30 and TRBJ2-1, the complete variable domain is SQTIHQWPATLVQPVGSPLSLECTVEGTSNPNLYWYRQAAGRGLQLLFYSVGIGQISSEVPQNLSASRPQDRQFILSSKKLLLSDSGFYLCAWTNLSYNEQFFGPGTRLTVL.

Comment on this clone: Different DNA sequences within this sample yield the same CDR3. The chain employs TRBV5-4 and TRBJ2-5, with D tentatively TRBD1 or TRBD2 (5 bases each). CDR1 and CDR2 (germline): SGHNT, YYREEE (reference sequence). The CDR3 totals 14 residues. Trimming pared 2 bases from V and 2 bases from J, leaving 10 bases between. The CDR3 loop reads CASSLPGRQETQYF. The CDR3 DNA is TGTGCCAGCAGCTTACCGGGGCGTCAAGAGACCCAGTACTTC.

The chain combines TRBV2 with TRBJ1-4; 11 bases align to TRBD1. V trimming: 3 bases; J trimming: 10 bases; junction bases outside the gene matches: 7. Germline V gene lookup returns CDR1 SNHLY and CDR2 FYNNEI. CDR3 size: 15 residues. CDR3: CASSDKDRGPGKLFF. The CDR3 DNA is TGTGCCAGCAGTGATAAGGACAGGGGGCCGGGAAAACTGTTTTTT.

This rearrangement joins TRBV6-5 to TRBJ2-7, with D perhaps being TRBD1 or TRBD2 (5 bases each). Per germline, CDR1 MNHEY and CDR2 SVGAGI. This CDR3 has 15 residues. With 8 bases removed from V and 5 bases from J, the gap between germline ends came to 22 bases. The CDR3 bases are TGTGCCAGCGACCCCCGGGGCAGGGTAGCTGACGAGCAGTACTTC. It yields the protein CASDPRGRVADEQYF.

Notes on this clone: At one boundary the junction diverges from the germline segment, which might be a read error. V gene TRBV18 combines with J gene TRBJ2-5; a weak D match, TRBD2 (7 bases). Germline-derived CDR1 and CDR2 are KGHSH and LQKENI. The CDR3 is 14 residues long. CDR3 sequence (DNA): TGTGCCAGCTCATCACCCCGGGGGGCAGAGACCCAGTACTTC. It specifies CASSSPRGAETQYF.

The V call is TRBV5-1, the J call TRBJ2-7; 7 bases agree with TRBD1. With V trimmed by 2 bases and J by 3 bases, 5 bases remained unmatched. The CDR3 extends over 14 amino acids. CDR1 is SGHRS, CDR2 YFSETQ, per germline. The CDR3 sequence: CASSFGTALYEQYF. In DNA, the CDR3 is TGCGCCAGCAGCTTCGGGACAGCTCTCTACGAGCAGTACTTC.

About this clone: The sample has other DNA sequences that encode this CDR3 too. This rearrangement joins TRBV18 to TRBJ2-7, with D unclear. Deletions cut 1 base from V and 0 bases from J, with 7 bases between. CDR3 length: 14 residues. In germline, CDR1 is KGHSH, CDR2 LQKENI. Written as DNA, the CDR3 is TGTGCCAGCTCACCACTCCCGAGCTCCTACGAGCAGTACTTC. As protein: CASSPLPSSYEQYF.

The chain couples TRBV5-6 to TRBJ2-1; 11 nucleotides line up with TRBD2. With V trimmed by 3 bases and J by 7 bases, 6 bases remained unmatched. CDR1 SGHDT and CDR2 YYEEEE come from the germline V gene. This CDR3 spans 15 amino acids. In DNA, the CDR3 is TGTGCCAGCAGCTCCTTAGCGGGAGGGCTGAATGAGCAGTTCTTC. Protein product: CASSSLAGGLNEQFF.

The chain couples TRBV5-1 to TRBJ1-4; D not certain. This CDR3 has 14 residues. V was pared by 7 bases and J by 1 base, with 11 bases between. Germline V CDR1 and CDR2: SGHRS, YFSETQ. CDR3 DNA: TGCGCCAGCGCAGACGGGAGAACTAATGAAAAACTGTTTTTT. Translating it yields CASADGRTNEKLFF.

This clone came up once. The chain joins TRBV2 to TRBJ2-7; TRBD1 might be the D (5 bases). CDR3 length: 14 amino acids. The V gene's germline CDR1 is SNHLY and CDR2 FYNNEI. The V and J ends lost 0 bases and 0 bases respectively, with 6 bases between them. CDR3 loop: CASSEAQGSYEQYF. CDR3 coding DNA: TGTGCCAGCAGTGAAGCGCAGGGCTCCTACGAGCAGTACTTC.

The rearrangement joins TRBV7-2 to TRBJ2-1; a possible D gene is TRBD2 (5 bases). The germline V gene has CDR1 SGHTA and CDR2 FQGNSA. This CDR3 contains 15 residues. V lost 5 bases and J lost 4, with 15 bases in between. DNA of the CDR3: TGTGCCAGCAGCGTTTATGGGGAGATGTACAATGAGCAGTTCTTC. Its translation: CASSVYGEMYNEQFF.

This chain uses TRBV5-1 with TRBJ2-7; D unresolved. V was cut by 3 bases and J by 7 bases, with 8 bases left in between. Looked up from germline, CDR1 is SGHRS and CDR2 is YFSETQ. CDR3 length: 11 residues. The CDR3 protein is CASSYMGEQYF. The CDR3 DNA reads as TGCGCCAGCAGCTACATGGGTGAGCAGTACTTC.

The rearrangement uses TRBV6-1 and TRBJ2-5, with TRBD2 matching 7 bases. V shed 4 bases, J shed 0 bases, and the junction held 5 bases outside the gene matches. The CDR3 sequence is 15 residues long. Germline V CDR1 and CDR2: MNHNS, SASEGT. In nucleotides, the CDR3 is TGTGCCAGCAGTGCCCATACTAGCGACCAAGAGACCCAGTACTTC. Translation gives CASSAHTSDQETQYF.

This clone showed up just once. The rearrangement links TRBV28 to TRBJ2-4, with 9 bases lining up with TRBD1. The CDR3 covers 16 residues. CDR1 and CDR2 from the germline V gene are MDHEN and SYDVKM. The J segment lost 5 bases and the V segment lost 7 bases, leaving 12 bases of the junction unmatched. The CDR3 sequence: CASTRDREGLQNIQYF. Here the CDR3 DNA reads TGTGCCAGCACCCGGGACAGGGAAGGGCTACAAAACATTCAGTACTTC.

V is TRBV9 and J is TRBJ1-2, with a weak D call TRBD1 (5 bases). The CDR3 covers 16 residues. Germline lookup yields CDR1 SGDLS and CDR2 YYNGEE. V lost 0 bases to trimming and J lost 3 bases, with 15 bases between them. This chain's CDR3 is CASSVDPGGVYYGYTF. DNA for the CDR3: TGTGCCAGCAGCGTAGACCCTGGAGGGGTATACTATGGCTACACCTTC.

The rearrangement joins TRBV6-4 to TRBJ1-5; unclear D gene. Germline assignment: CDR1 MRHNA and CDR2 SNTAGT. The V end was cut by 6 bases, the J end by 2 bases, with 8 bases between. This CDR3 has 13 residues. The CDR3 spells CASSIDRNQPQHF. The CDR3 DNA is TGTGCCAGCAGCATAGATCGCAATCAGCCCCAGCATTTT.

Here the CDR3 reads CASAGYSYEQYF. The CDR3 bases are TGTGCCAGCGCTGGGTACTCCTACGAGCAGTACTTC. This chain joins TRBV7-9 and TRBJ2-7; no clear D. The CDR3 sequence is 12 residues long. Trimming left V 8 bases short and J 0 bases short, with 8 bases between. Per the germline V gene, CDR1 is SEHNR and CDR2 is FQNEAQ (reference sequence).

This chain uses TRBV6-1 with TRBJ1-5; no reliable D call. V was cut by 4 bases and J by 3 bases, with 13 bases left in between. CDR1 and CDR2 from the germline V gene are MNHNS and SASEGT. The CDR3 is 15 residues long. CDR3: CASSGRNTDNQPQHF. The CDR3 DNA reads TGTGCCAGCAGTGGCCGTAATACAGACAATCAGCCCCAGCATTTT.

The V gene is TRBV19, the J gene TRBJ1-2; tentatively, D is TRBD1 (5 bases). The germline V gene has CDR1 LNHDA and CDR2 SQIVND (reference sequence). This CDR3 is built from 15 residues. V was trimmed by 5 bases and J by 3 bases, leaving 16 bases between them. The CDR3, as DNA: TGTGCCAGTAGTTTCGGGGGTGGCCGCGACTATGGCTACACCTTC. Protein sequence: CASSFGGGRDYGYTF.

The chain uses TRBV6-5 and TRBJ1-6, with TRBD1 as a possible D gene (5 bases). The CDR3 covers 15 residues. Germline CDR1 reads MNHEY; CDR2 reads SVGAGI. Trimming left V 2 bases short and J 5 bases short, with 10 bases between. The CDR3 DNA is TGTGCCAGCAGTTACCGAGGGGTTAATAATTCACCCCTCCACTTT. Translating gives CASSYRGVNNSPLHF.

This chain connects TRBV6-6 to TRBJ2-7; 8 bases are shared with TRBD1. Germline V lookup: CDR1 MNHNY, CDR2 SVGAGI (reference sequence). CDR3 length: 14 amino acids. V gave up 6 bases and J gave up 3 bases; unmatched junction bases: 7. CDR3 coding DNA: TGTGCCAGCAGAGACCCACAGGGGGTCTACGAGCAGTACTTC. It is translated as CASRDPQGVYEQYF.

This clone appeared a few times. The chain is built from TRBV18 and TRBJ2-7; 10 bases map to TRBD1. The CDR3 is made up of 16 amino acids. Trimming removed 0 bases from V and 7 bases from J; junction bases left unmatched: 9. Per germline, CDR1 KGHSH and CDR2 LQKENI. CDR3 DNA: TGTGCCAGCTCACCACCGGGACAGGGGAATTTACGGGAGCAGTACTTC. Translation gives CASSPPGQGNLREQYF.

This chain joins TRBV28 and TRBJ2-3, with 9 positions matching TRBD1. Germline V gene data show CDR1 as MDHEN and CDR2 as SYDVKM. The CDR3 is 14 residues long. Losses at the gene ends were 5 bases for V and 5 bases for J; bases not matched to a gene: 5. The CDR3 is CASSGTGSGDTQYF. CDR3 bases: TGTGCCAGCAGTGGGACAGGGAGCGGAGATACGCAGTATTTT.

The chain couples TRBV10-3 to TRBJ1-1; D is uncertain. Germline CDR1 and CDR2: ENHRY and SYGVKD. V shed 4 bases and J shed 5 bases, with 8 bases lying between them. This CDR3 has 12 amino acids. DNA for the CDR3: TGTGCCATCAGTGGGTCGTGGACTGAAGCTTTCTTT. Amino acid sequence: CAISGSWTEAFF.

This chain uses TRBV6-1 with TRBJ2-7; unclear D gene. CDR1 and CDR2 from the germline V gene are MNHNS and SASEGT. The CDR3 extends over 16 amino acids. V was shortened by 0 bases and J by 4 bases, with 16 bases between the two germline ends. DNA for the CDR3: TGTGCCAGCAGTGAAGCGCTTCTCTCTCAACTTTACGAGCAGTACTTC. Translation: CASSEALLSQLYEQYF.

The chain employs TRBV30 and TRBJ2-5, with TRBD1 identical over 12 bases. The CDR3 is 15 amino acids. The germline V gene encodes CDR1 GTSNPN and CDR2 SVGIG (reference sequence). The V segment lost 6 bases and the J segment 5 bases; nucleotides outside the gene matches: 10. This CDR3 is CACRPGQGAYETQYF. The CDR3 bases are TGTGCCTGCCGACCGGGACAGGGGGCTTATGAGACCCAGTACTTC.